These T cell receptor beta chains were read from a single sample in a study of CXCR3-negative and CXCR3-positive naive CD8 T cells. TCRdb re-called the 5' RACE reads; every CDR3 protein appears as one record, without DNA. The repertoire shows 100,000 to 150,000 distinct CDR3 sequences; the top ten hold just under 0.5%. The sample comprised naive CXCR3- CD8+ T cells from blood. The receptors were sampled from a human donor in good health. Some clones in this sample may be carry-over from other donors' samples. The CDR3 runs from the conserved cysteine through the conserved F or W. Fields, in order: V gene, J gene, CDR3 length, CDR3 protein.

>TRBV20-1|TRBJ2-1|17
CSARGLAGGGSYNEQFF
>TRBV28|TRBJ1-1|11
CASSNDSSAFF
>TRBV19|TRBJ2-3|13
CASSPRRTDTQYF
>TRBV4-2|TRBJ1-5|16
CASSQEYNARNQPQHF
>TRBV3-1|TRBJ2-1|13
CASSHPDRYEQFF
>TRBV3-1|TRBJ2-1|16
CASSQGLAGDSNEQFF
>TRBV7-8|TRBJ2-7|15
CASSSNPGGSYEQYF
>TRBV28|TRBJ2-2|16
CASSRRTWGNTGELFF
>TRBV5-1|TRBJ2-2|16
CASSLDPSGNTGELFF
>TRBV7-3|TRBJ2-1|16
CASSPLLAGGPNEQFF
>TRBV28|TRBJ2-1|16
CASSRRGPLVSDEQFF
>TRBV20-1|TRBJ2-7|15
CSARTPRTSLHEQYF
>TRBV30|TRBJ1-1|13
CAWSFISTVEAFF
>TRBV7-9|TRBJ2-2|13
CASSLTDTGELVF
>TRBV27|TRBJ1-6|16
CASTTRGATYNSPLHF
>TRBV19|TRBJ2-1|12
CASSLRQGRRFF
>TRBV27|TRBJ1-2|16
CASSLSGQGTLYGYTF
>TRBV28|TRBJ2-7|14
CASSLGGRAYEQYF
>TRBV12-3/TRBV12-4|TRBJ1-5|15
CASSLSTAHNQPQHF
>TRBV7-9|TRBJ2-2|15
CASSYTGEITGELFF
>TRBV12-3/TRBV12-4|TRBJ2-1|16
CASSLYREVSYNEQFF
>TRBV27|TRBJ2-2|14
CASSPIRATGELFF
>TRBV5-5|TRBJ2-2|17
CASSLGKIGVNTGELFF
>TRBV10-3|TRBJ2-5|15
CAISDSGGARETQYF
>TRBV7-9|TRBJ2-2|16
CASSLTWTGGTGELFF
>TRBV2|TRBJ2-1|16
CASSDSGQVPSGEQFF
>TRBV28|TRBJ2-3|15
CASSPHRSYTDTQYF
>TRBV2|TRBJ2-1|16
CASSEGDRGHYNEQFF
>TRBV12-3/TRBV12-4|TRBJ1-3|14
CASSLETAGNTIYF
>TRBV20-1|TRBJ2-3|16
CSARDPPGAATDTQYF
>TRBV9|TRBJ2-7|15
CASSVGGAATYEQYF
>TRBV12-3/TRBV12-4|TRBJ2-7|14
CASSPLTGGYEQYF
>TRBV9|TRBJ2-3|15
CASSSTSGVTDTQYF
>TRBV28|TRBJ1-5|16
CASLQGASFSNQPQHF
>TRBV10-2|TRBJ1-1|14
CASSDSWVNTEAFF
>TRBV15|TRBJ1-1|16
CATTPRGIGMNTEAFF
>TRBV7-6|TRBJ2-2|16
CASSLADRYDTGELFF
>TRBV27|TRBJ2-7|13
CASSPGRFYEQYF
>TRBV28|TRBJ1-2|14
CASSLMALNYGYTF
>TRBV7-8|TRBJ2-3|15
CASSSLAGNTDTQYF
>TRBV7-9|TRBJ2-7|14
CASSPNTNSYEQYF
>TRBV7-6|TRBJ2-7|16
CASSSREGPGLYEQYF
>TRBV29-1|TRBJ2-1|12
CSVDTDTGEQFF
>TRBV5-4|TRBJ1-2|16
CASSTGPGQMKDGYTF
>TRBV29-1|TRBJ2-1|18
CSVEDAGLRVNSYNEQFF
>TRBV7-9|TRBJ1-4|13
CASSLEVEEKLFF
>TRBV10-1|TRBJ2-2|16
CASRRTAPINTGELFF
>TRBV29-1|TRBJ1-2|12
CSVAVEKGGYTF
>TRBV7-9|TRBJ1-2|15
CASSQTGTSNGVYTF
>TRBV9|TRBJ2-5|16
CASSEGLRGYGETQYF
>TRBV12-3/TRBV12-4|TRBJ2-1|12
CASSPNYHEQFF
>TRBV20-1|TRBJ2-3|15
CSARKGAYDTDTQYF
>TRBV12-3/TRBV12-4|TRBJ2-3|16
CASSRPGQGAPDTQYF
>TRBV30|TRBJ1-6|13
CARMDQGISPLHF
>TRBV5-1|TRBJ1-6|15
CASSFIGQDNSPLHF
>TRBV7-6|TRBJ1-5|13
CASSPQGNQPQHF
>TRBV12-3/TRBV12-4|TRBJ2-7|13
CASSKDVSYEQYF
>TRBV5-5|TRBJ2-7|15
CASSLAVSFSYEQYF